The clone carrying this T cell receptor (beta chain) was observed a single time. Its matching antigen is unknown. It was with 60 Vbeta and 13 Jbeta primers that the PCR ran. Profiled with immunoSEQ multiplex PCR; TCRdb holds only in-frame clones, not every one. The data contain approximately 160,000 clones, roughly 80% of them singletons. V lost 6 bases and J lost 2; bases outside the gene matches: 7. The CDR3 length is 15 residues. This record comes from a study of cytomegalovirus exposure and HLA in healthy donors. Findings of the study overall: Across all donors, roughly uniform sequencing depth was an assumption of the presence/absence analyses.

The chain links TRBV23-1 to TRBJ2-3; TRBD1 matches at 8 bases. TRBV23-1 is given ORF status, its function remaining uncertain. The sequence was collected from a man aged 25-45 years in good health and CMV-seropositive. Sequenced material: PBMCs. CDR3 coding DNA: TGCGCCAGCAGGTGGGGGACAGGCCCCACAGATACGCAGTATTTT. This gives the protein CASRWGTGPTDTQYF.